Listed here are 5 T cell receptor beta chains from one sample, sequenced in a study of early T cells in non-severe SARS-CoV-2 infection. Each CDR3 protein gets one entry after TCRdb re-called the 5' RACE reads with MiXCR. The sample shows about 48,000 distinct CDR3 sequences, over 7.5% of them seen only once. Sample: whole blood. The receptors here all came from an adult who was a healthcare worker with PCR-confirmed SARS-CoV-2 infection or an uninfected control (not recorded which).

There are many counts of this clonotype. The J gene is TRBJ1-5, the V gene TRBV6-6, with no clear D. The CDR3 extends over 14 amino acids. The germline gives CDR1 MNHNY, CDR2 SVGAGI (reference sequence). Deletions cut 7 bases from V and 0 bases from J, with 10 bases between. This CDR3 is CASNPLYSNQPQHF. CDR3 sequence (DNA): TGTGCCAGCAACCCCCTCTATAGCAATCAGCCCCAGCATTTT.

The chain combines TRBV9 with TRBJ2-5; 7 nucleotides line up with TRBD1. The CDR3 sequence is 14 residues long. Losses at the gene ends were 0 bases for V and 4 bases for J; bases not matched to a gene: 3. The germline V gene has CDR1 SGDLS and CDR2 YYNGEE. The CDR3 protein is CASSVDTGVETQYF. The DNA for the CDR3 is TGTGCCAGCAGCGTAGATACAGGGGTAGAGACCCAGTACTTC.

In its sample, this clonotype was seen many times. The V and J genes are TRBV5-1 and TRBJ2-6; 8 bases fit TRBD2. V lost 4 bases and J lost 0; bases outside the gene matches: 6. Germline V lookup: CDR1 SGHRS, CDR2 YFSETQ. The CDR3 runs to 17 residues. CDR3 amino acids: CASSPAGALSGANVLTF. Written as DNA, the CDR3 is TGCGCCAGCAGCCCAGCGGGGGCCCTCTCTGGGGCCAACGTCCTGACTTTC.

The sample holds a few counts of this clonotype. The chain combines TRBV7-9 with TRBJ2-1; TRBD1 aligns across 9 bases. CDR3 size: 14 residues. Germline-derived CDR1 and CDR2 are SEHNR and FQNEAQ (reference sequence). Trimming removed 5 bases from V and 8 bases from J; junction bases left unmatched: 7. CDR3 loop: CASSKPRDRDEQFF. The CDR3 bases are TGTGCCAGCAGCAAACCTAGGGACAGGGATGAGCAGTTCTTC.

The genes are TRBV19 and TRBJ1-5, with D perhaps matching TRBD1 (6 bases). V was cut by 10 bases and J by 4 bases, with 17 bases left in between. Germline loops: CDR1 LNHDA, CDR2 SQIVND (reference sequence). CDR3 length: 14 amino acids. The CDR3 loop is CATGGGVANQPQHF. DNA for the CDR3: TGTGCCACAGGAGGGGGGGTCGCTAATCAGCCCCAGCATTTT.